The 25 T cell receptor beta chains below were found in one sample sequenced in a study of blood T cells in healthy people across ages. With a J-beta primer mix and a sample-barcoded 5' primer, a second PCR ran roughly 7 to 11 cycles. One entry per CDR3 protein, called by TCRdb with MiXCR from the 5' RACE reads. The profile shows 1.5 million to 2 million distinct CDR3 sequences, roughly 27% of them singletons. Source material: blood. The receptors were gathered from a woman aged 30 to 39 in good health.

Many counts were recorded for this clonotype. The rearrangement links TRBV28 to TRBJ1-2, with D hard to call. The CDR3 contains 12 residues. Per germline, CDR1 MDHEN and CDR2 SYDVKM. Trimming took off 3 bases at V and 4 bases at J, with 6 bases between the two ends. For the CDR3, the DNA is TGTGCCAGCAGTTTGGCCTCCTATGGCTACACCTTC. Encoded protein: CASSLASYGYTF.

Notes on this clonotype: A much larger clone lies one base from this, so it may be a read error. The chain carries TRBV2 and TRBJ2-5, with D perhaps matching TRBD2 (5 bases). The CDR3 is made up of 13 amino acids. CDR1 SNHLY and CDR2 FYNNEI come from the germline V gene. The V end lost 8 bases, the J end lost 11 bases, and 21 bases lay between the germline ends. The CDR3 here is CASSRAIKGEQYF. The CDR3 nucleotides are TGTGCCAGCTCGAGGGCTATTAAGGGTGAGCAGTACTTC.

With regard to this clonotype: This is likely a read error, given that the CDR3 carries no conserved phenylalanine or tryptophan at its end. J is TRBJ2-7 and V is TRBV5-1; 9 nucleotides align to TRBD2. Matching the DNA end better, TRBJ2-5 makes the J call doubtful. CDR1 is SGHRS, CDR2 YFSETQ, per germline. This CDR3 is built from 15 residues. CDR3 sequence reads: CASSFLAGGPETQYL. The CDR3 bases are TGCGCCAGCAGCTTCTTGGCGGGAGGGCCGGAGACCCAGTACTTA.

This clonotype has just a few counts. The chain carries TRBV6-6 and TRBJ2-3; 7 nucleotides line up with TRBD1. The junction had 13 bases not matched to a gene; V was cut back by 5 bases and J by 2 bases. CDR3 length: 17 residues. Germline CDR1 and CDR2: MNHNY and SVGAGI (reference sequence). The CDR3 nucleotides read TGTGCCAGCAGTCAGAACAGGGGCGCGTCCCACACAGATACGCAGTATTTT. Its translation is CASSQNRGASHTDTQYF.

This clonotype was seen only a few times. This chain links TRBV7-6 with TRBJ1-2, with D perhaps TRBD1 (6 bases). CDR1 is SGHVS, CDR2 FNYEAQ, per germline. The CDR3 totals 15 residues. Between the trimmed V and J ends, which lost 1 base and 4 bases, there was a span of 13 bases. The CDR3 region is CASSLVPDRSYGYTF. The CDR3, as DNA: TGTGCCAGCAGCTTAGTTCCCGACAGGTCCTATGGCTACACCTTC.

CDR3 nucleotides: TGTGCCAGCAGCTCGGACAGGGACCCCTATAATTCACCCCTCCACTTT. This translates into CASSSDRDPYNSPLHF. The V call is TRBV28, the J call TRBJ1-6, with 8 bases aligning to TRBD1. The germline V gene encodes CDR1 MDHEN and CDR2 SYDVKM. The length of the CDR3 is 16 residues. Trimming took 6 bases from V and 2 from J; bases not matched to a gene: 6.

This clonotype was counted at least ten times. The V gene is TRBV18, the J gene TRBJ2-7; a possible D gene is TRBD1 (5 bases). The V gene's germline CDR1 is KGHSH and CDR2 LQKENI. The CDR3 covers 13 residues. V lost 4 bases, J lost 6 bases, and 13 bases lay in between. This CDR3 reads CASSQSRVGEQYF. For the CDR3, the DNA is TGTGCCAGCTCACAGTCCAGGGTTGGCGAGCAGTACTTC.

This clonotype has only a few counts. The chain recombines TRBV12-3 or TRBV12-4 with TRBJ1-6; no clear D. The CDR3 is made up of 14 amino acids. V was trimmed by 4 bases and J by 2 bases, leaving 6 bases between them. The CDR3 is CASSSIAYNSPLHF. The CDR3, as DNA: TGTGCCAGCAGTTCCATAGCCTATAATTCACCCCTCCACTTT.

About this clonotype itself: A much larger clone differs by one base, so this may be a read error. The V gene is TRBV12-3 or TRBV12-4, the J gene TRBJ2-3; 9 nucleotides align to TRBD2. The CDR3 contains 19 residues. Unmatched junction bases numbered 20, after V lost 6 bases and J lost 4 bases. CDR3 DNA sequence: TGTGCCAGCAGCCAAACCCCCGGGACTAGCAGGAGGTGGCCAGATACGCAGTATTTT. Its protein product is CASSQTPGTSRRWPDTQYF.

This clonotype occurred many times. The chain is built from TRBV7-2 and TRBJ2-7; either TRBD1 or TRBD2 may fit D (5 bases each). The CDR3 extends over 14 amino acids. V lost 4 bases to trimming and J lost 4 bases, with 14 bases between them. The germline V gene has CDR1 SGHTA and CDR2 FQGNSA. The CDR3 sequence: CASSSQMGPYEQYF. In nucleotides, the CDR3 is TGTGCCAGCAGCTCCCAGATGGGACCGTACGAGCAGTACTTC. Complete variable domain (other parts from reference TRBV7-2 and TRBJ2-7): GAGVSQSPSNKVTEKGKDVELRCDPISGHTALYWYRQSLGQGLEFLIYFQGNSAPDKSGLPSDRFSAERTGGSVSTLTIQRTQQEDSAVYLCASSSQMGPYEQYFGPGTRLTVT.

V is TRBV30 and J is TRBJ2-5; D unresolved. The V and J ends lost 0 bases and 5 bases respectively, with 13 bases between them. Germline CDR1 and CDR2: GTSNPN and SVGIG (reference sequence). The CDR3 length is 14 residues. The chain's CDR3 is CAWSVTSPVETQYF. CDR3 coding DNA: TGTGCCTGGAGTGTTACCTCCCCGGTGGAGACCCAGTACTTC.

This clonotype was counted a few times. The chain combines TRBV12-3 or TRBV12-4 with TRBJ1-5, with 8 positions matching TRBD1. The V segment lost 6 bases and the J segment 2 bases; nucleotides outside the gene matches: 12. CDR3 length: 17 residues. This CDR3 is CASSPDRAPVGNQPQHF. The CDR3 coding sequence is TGTGCCAGCAGCCCGGACAGGGCCCCCGTGGGCAATCAGCCCCAGCATTTT.

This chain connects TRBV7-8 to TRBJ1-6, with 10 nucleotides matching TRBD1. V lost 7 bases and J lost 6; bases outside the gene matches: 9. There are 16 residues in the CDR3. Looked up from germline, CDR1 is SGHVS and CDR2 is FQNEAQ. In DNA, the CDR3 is TGTGCCAGCAACCAAAACCGGGACAGGGGTAATTCACCCCTCCACTTT. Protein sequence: CASNQNRDRGNSPLHF.

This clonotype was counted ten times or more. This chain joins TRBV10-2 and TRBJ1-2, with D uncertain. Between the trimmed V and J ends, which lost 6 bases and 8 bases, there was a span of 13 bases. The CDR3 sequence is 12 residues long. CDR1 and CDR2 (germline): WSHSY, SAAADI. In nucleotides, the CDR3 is TGCGCCAGCAGAGCCGTTGTGGAAGGCTACACCTTC. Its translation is CASRAVVEGYTF.

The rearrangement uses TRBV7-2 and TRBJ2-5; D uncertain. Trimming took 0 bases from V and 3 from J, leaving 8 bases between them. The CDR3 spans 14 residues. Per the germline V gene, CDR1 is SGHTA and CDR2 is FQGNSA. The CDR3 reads CASSLALTKETQYF. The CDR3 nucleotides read TGTGCCAGCAGCTTAGCACTAACAAAAGAGACCCAGTACTTC.

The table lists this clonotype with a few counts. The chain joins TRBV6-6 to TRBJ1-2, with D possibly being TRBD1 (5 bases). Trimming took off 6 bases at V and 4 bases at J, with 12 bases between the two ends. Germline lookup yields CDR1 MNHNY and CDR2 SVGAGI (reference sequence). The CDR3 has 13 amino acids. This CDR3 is CASRPGQGYGYTF. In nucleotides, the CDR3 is TGTGCCAGCAGGCCTGGGCAGGGCTATGGCTACACCTTC.

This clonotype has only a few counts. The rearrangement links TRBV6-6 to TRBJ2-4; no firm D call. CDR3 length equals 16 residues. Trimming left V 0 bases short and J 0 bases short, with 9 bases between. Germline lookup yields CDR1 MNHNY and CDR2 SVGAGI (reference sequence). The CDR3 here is CASSYSGGVAKNIQYF. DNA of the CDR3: TGTGCCAGCAGTTACTCGGGTGGGGTAGCCAAAAACATTCAGTACTTC.

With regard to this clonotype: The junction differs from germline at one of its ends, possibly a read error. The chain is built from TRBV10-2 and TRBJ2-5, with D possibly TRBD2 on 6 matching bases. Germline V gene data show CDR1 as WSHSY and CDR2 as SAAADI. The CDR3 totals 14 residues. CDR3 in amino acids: CASSEISGLGERFF. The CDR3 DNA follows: TGCGCCAGCAGTGAGATTAGCGGACTGGGTGAGCGGTTCTTC.

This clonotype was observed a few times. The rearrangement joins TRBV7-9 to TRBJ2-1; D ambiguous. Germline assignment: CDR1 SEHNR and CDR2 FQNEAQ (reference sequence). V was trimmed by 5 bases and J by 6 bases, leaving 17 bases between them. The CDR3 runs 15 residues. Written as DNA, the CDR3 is TGTGCCAGCAGCATTGGTGGTGGCCATTCCAATGAGCAGTTCTTC. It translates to CASSIGGGHSNEQFF.

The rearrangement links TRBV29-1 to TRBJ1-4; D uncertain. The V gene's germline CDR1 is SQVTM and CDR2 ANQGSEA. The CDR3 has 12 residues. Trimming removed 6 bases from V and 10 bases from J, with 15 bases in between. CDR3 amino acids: CSVAPSEGKLFF. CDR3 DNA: TGCAGCGTCGCTCCTTCAGAGGGAAAACTGTTTTTT.

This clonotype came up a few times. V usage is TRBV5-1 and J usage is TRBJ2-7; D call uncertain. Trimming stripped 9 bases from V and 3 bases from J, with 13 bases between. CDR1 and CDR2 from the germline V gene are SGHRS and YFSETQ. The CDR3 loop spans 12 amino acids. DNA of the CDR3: TGCGCCACAGGTACAGACTTCTACGAGCAGTACTTC. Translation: CATGTDFYEQYF.

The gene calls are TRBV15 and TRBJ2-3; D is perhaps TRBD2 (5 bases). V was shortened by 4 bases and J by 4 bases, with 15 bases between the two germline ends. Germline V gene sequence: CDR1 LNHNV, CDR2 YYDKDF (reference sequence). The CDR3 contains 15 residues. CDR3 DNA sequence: TGTGCCACCAGCATGAACAGAGGGCCGGCAGATACGCAGTATTTT. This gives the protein CATSMNRGPADTQYF.

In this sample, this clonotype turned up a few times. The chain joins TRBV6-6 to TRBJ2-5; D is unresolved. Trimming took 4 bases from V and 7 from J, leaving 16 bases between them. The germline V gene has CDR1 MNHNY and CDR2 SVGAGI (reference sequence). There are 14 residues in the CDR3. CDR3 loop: CASSSETPRGTQYF. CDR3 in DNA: TGTGCCAGCAGTTCGGAGACTCCCCGAGGGACCCAGTACTTC.

The CDR3 protein is CASSGQGVFTDTQYF. In nucleotides, the CDR3 is TGTGCCAGCAGCGGACAGGGAGTTTTCACAGATACGCAGTATTTT. The chain carries TRBV11-2 and TRBJ2-3; the match to TRBD1 covers 8 bases. CDR1 and CDR2 from the germline V gene are SGHAT and FQNNGV. V was clipped by 5 bases and J by 2 bases; unmatched bases: 6. This CDR3 is 15 amino acids long.

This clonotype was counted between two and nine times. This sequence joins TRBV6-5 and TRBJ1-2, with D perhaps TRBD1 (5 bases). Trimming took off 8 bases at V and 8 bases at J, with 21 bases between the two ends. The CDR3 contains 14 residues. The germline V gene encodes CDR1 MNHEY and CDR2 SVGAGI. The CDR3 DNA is TGTGCCAGCCTCGGAAGGGGAGGGTCAGGGGGCTACACCTTC. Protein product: CASLGRGGSGGYTF.